Shown below are 5 T cell receptor beta chains from a single sample sequenced in a study of blood T cells in healthy people across ages. Combining a sample-barcoded 5' primer with a J-beta primer mix, a second PCR ran for roughly 7 to 11 cycles. TCRdb fed the 5' RACE reads into MiXCR, producing one record per CDR3 protein. The profile shows around 750,000 distinct CDR3 sequences, less than 70% of them singletons. Source material: blood. The source of these receptors is a man older than 75 in good health.

V and J are TRBV7-2 and TRBJ2-4, with 7 bases that match TRBD2. Losses at the gene ends were 7 bases for V and 1 base for J; bases not matched to a gene: 16. The CDR3 loop spans 18 amino acids. Germline V lookup: CDR1 SGHTA, CDR2 FQGNSA. The CDR3 sequence: CASTLVGGPPLAKNIQYF. CDR3 DNA: TGTGCCAGCACCCTAGTGGGAGGGCCCCCCCTGGCCAAAAACATTCAGTACTTC.

The V call is TRBV5-1, the J call TRBJ2-4, with 7 nucleotides matching TRBD1. From germline, CDR1 is SGHRS and CDR2 YFSETQ. V was pared by 4 bases and J by 8 bases, with 9 bases of the junction left unmatched. The CDR3 loop spans 14 amino acids. Here the CDR3 reads CASSRDRDRDIQYF. The CDR3 coding sequence is TGCGCCAGCAGCCGGGACAGAGACCGGGACATTCAGTACTTC.

The chain is built from TRBV7-9 and TRBJ2-5; the match to TRBD2 covers 7 bases. Gene TRBJ2-7 matches the end of the DNA better, so the J call may be wrong. This CDR3 contains 13 residues. Germline V gene sequence: CDR1 SEHNR, CDR2 FQNEAQ (reference sequence). The CDR3 reads CASSPVTGGEQYF. CDR3 sequence (DNA): TGTGCCAGCAGCCCCGTAACGGGGGGCGAGCAGTACTTC.

This clonotype was observed a single time. This chain links TRBV9 with TRBJ2-2; 9 bases align to TRBD2. The germline gives CDR1 SGDLS, CDR2 YYNGEE. The CDR3 has 15 residues. V lost 4 bases, J lost 6 bases, and 7 bases stayed unmatched. CDR3 DNA: TGTGCCAGCAGCCCCAGGACTAGCGTCGCCGGGGAGCTGTTTTTT. Its protein product is CASSPRTSVAGELFF.

The chain employs TRBV3-1 and TRBJ2-7; no firm D call. The CDR3 totals 15 residues. V lost 0 bases, J lost 2 bases, and 11 bases lay in between. The germline V gene has CDR1 LGHDT and CDR2 YNNKEL (reference sequence). The CDR3, as DNA: TGTGCCAGCAGCCAAGAGGCCGGGTTTCCCTACGAGCAGTACTTC. It codes for CASSQEAGFPYEQYF.